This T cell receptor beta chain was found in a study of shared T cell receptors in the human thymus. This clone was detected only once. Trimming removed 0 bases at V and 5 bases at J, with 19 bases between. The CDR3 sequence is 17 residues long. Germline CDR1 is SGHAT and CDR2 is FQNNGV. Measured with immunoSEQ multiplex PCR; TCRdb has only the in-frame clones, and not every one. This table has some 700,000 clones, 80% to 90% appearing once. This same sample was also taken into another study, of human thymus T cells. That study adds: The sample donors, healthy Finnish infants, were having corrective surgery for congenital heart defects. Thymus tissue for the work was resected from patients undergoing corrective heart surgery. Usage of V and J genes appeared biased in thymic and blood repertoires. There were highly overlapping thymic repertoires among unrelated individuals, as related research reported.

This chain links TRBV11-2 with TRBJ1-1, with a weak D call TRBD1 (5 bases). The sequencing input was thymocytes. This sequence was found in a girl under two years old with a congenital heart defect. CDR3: CASSLEGPRISRTEAFF. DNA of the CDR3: TGTGCCAGCAGCTTAGAGGGGCCGAGGATAAGTCGGACTGAAGCTTTCTTT.